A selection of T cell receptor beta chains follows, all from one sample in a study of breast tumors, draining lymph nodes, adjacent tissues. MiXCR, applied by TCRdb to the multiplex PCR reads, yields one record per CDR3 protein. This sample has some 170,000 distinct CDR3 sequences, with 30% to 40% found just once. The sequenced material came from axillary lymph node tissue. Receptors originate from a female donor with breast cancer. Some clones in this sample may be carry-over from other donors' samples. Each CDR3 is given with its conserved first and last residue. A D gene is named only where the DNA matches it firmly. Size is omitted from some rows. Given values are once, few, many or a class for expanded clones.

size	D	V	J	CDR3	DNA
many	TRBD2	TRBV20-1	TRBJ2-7	CSAATSREQYF	TGCAGTGCTGCGACTAGCCGCGAGCAGTACTTC
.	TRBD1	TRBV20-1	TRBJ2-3	CSARLGQVYNEQYF	TGCAGTGCTAGGCTGGGACAGGTTTACAATGAGCAGTATTTT
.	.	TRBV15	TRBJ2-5	CATSRGQQYQETQYF	TGTGCCACCAGCAGAGGACAGCAGTACCAAGAGACCCAGTACTTC
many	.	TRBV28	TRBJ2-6	CASSRGRDSGANVLTF	TGTGCCAGCAGTCGCGGACGGGACTCTGGGGCCAACGTCCTGACTTTC
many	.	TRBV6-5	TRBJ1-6	CASTPGAGASPLHF	TGTGCCAGCACCCCCGGGGCAGGGGCTTCACCCCTCCACTTT
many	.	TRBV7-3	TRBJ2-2	CASSLKVSGELFF	TGTGCCAGCAGCTTAAAAGTATCCGGGGAGCTGTTTTTT
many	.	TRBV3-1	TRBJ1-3	CASSQDGISGNTIYF	TGTGCCAGCAGCCAAGACGGGATCTCTGGAAACACCATATATTTT
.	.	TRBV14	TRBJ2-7	CASSPTLGYEQYF	TGTGCCAGCAGCCCGACTCTAGGGTACGAGCAGTACTTC
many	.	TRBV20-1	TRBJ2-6	CSARWANGRETGANVLTF	TGCAGTGCTAGATGGGCTAACGGTAGAGAAACTGGGGCCAACGTCCTGACTTTC
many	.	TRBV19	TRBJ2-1	CAAQGGLAQFF	TGTGCCGCCCAGGGGGGACTTGCGCAGTTCTTC
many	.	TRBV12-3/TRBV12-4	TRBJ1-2	CASSLTETYGYTF	TGTGCCAGCAGTTTAACGGAGACTTATGGCTACACCTTC
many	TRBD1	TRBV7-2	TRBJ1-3	CASSFLSTGGIGNPIYF	TGTGCCAGCAGCTTCCTTTCGACAGGGGGTATTGGAAACCCCATATATTTT
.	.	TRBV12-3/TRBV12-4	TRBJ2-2	CASSLATSGTGELFF	TGTGCCAGCAGCTTAGCAACCTCCGGGACAGGGGAGCTGTTTTTT
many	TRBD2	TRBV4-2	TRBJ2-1	CASSQDTSGRPYNEQFF	TGTGCCAGCAGCCAAGATACTAGCGGGAGACCCTACAATGAGCAGTTCTTC
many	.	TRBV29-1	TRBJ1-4	CSVLTGANEKLFF	TGCAGCGTTCTGACGGGGGCAAATGAAAAACTGTTTTTT
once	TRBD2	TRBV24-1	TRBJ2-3	CATSDTYSRGPSGGSDTQYF	TGTGCCACCAGTGATACGTATTCTCGCGGGCCTAGCGGGGGATCAGATACGCAGTATTTT
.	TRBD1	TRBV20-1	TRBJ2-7	CGARDRGLYEQYF	TGCGGTGCTCGGGACAGAGGTCTCTACGAGCAGTACTTC
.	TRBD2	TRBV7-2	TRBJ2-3	CASSSGTSGYF	TGTGCCAGCAGCTCCGGGACTAGCGGGTATTTT
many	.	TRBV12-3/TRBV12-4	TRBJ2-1	CASTHPLGDGVF	TGTGCCAGCACCCACCCTTTGGGGGATGGAGTCTTC
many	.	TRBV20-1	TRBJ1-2	CSARGGPGNDRPFNYGYTF	TGCAGTGCTAGAGGTGGGCCCGGGAATGACAGGCCCTTTAACTATGGCTACACCTTC
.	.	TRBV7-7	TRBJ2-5	CASSLGRRAQETQYF	TGTGCTAGCAGCCTGGGACGGAGGGCCCAAGAGACCCAGTACTTC
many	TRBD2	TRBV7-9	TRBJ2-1	CASRQWTSGGQFF	TGTGCCAGCAGACAATGGACTAGCGGGGGGCAGTTCTTC
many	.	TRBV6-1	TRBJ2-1	CASSGTNRLSF	TGTGCCAGCTCCGGGACCAACCGATTATCATTC
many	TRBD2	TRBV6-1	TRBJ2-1	CASSVGRLALYNEQFF	TGTGCCAGCAGCGTGGGACGACTAGCGCTATACAATGAGCAGTTCTTC
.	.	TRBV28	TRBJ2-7	CASSLLINEQYF	TGTGCCAGCAGTTTATTAATCAACGAGCAGTACTTC
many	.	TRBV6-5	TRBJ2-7	CASSYSGGISYEQYF	TGTGCCAGCAGTTACTCGGGCGGGATTTCCTACGAGCAGTACTTC
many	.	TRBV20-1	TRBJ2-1	CSARVLSDGSWHNEQFF	TGCAGTGCTAGAGTTCTTAGCGACGGGAGTTGGCACAATGAGCAGTTCTTC